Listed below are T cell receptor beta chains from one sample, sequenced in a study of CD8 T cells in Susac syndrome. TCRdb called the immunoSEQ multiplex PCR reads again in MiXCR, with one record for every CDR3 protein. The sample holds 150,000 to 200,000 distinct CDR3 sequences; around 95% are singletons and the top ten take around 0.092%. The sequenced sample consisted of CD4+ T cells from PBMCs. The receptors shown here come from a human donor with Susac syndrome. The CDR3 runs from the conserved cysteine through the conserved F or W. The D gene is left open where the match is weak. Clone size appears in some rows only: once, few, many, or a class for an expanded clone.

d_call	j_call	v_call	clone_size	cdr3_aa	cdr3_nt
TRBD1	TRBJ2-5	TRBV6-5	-	CASSYPTGTGFGETQYF	TGTGCCAGCAGTTACCCTACCGGGACAGGGTTCGGGGAGACCCAGTACTTC
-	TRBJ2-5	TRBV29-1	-	CSVGGALETQYF	TGCAGCGTTGGAGGGGCTTTGGAGACCCAGTACTTC
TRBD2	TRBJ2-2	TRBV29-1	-	CSVRLAGGNTGELFF	TGCAGCGTCCGACTAGCGGGGGGAAACACCGGGGAGCTGTTTTTT
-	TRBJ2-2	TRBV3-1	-	CASSRGANTGELFF	TGTGCCAGCAGCCGTGGAGCGAACACCGGGGAGCTGTTTTTT
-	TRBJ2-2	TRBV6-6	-	CASSYWQTGELFF	TGTGCCAGCAGTTACTGGCAGACCGGGGAGCTGTTTTTT
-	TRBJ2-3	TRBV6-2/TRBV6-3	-	CASSVELRTDTQYF	TGTGCCAGCTCTGTGGAGCTTCGCACAGATACGCAGTATTTT
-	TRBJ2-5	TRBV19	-	CASSIWRGPQETQYF	TGTGCCAGTAGTATTTGGCGGGGACCCCAAGAGACCCAGTACTTC
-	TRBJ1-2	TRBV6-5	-	CASSYSQHYGYTF	TGTGCCAGCAGTTACTCGCAGCACTATGGCTACACCTTC
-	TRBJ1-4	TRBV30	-	CAWSAGVGATNEKLFF	TGTGCCTGGAGTGCAGGGGTCGGGGCAACTAATGAAAAACTGTTTTTT
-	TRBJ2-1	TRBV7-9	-	CASSEDVRRYNEQFF	TGTGCCAGCAGCGAGGACGTCCGACGGTACAATGAGCAGTTCTTC
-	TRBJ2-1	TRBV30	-	CAWATGPYNEQFF	TGTGCCTGGGCAACAGGGCCCTACAATGAGCAGTTCTTC
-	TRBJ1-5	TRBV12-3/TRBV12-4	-	CASSFSLYQPQHF	TGTGCCAGCAGTTTCAGTTTATATCAGCCCCAGCATTTT
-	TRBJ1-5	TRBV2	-	CASSWLGENSNQPQHF	TGTGCCAGCAGTTGGTTGGGGGAGAATAGCAATCAGCCCCAGCATTTT
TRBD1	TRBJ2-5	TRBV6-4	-	CASSDSATGGKNQETQYF	TGTGCCAGCAGTGACTCCGCGACAGGGGGTAAAAATCAAGAGACCCAGTACTTC
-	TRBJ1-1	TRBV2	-	CASSEATLTILNTEAFF	TGTGCCAGCAGTGAAGCCACCTTAACGATTTTGAACACTGAAGCTTTCTTT
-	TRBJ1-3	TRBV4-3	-	CASSQVAGNTIYF	TGCGCCAGCAGCCAAGTGGCTGGAAACACCATATATTTT
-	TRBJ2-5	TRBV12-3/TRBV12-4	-	CASSWGRRGWETQYF	TGTGCCAGCAGTTGGGGCCGGAGGGGCTGGGAGACCCAGTACTTC
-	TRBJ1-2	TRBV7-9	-	CASSPGAGGYTF	TGTGCCAGCAGCCCCGGGGCAGGTGGCTACACCTTC
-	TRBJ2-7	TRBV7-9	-	CASSHPQRSYEQYF	TGTGCCAGCAGCCACCCCCAACGCTCCTACGAGCAGTACTTC
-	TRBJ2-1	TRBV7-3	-	CASSFGNAGSSYNEQFF	TGTGCCAGCAGCTTCGGTAACGCGGGGAGCTCCTACAATGAGCAGTTCTTC
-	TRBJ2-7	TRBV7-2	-	CASSSLTSYEQYF	TGTGCCAGCAGCTCTCTTACTTCCTACGAGCAGTACTTC
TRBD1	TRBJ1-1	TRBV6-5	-	CASRTTGLSFF	TGTGCCAGCAGGACGACAGGGTTGTCTTTCTTT
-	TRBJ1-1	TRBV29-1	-	CSVEVYGDGNTEAFF	TGCAGCGTTGAAGTGTACGGGGACGGAAACACTGAAGCTTTCTTT
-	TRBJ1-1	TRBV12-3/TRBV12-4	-	CASSLSTQAGGAFF	TGTGCCAGCAGTTTATCTACTCAGGCCGGTGGAGCTTTCTTT
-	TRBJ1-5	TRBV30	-	CACRRAGGNQPQHF	TGTGCCTGCCGCCGGGCAGGGGGCAATCAGCCCCAGCATTTT
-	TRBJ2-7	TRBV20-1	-	CSARPPGTLLGEQYF	TGCAGTGCTAGGCCCCCCGGGACACTCCTCGGAGAGCAGTACTTC
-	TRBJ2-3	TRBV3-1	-	CASRSTDTQYF	TGTGCCAGCAGGTCCACAGATACGCAGTATTTT
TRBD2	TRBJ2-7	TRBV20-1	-	CSAQRDPYEQYF	TGCAGTGCTCAGCGGGACCCGTACGAGCAGTACTTC
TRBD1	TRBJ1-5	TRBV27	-	CASRDLDRGNQPQHF	TGTGCCAGCAGAGATCTAGACAGGGGCAATCAGCCCCAGCATTTT
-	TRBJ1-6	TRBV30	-	CACGMRGFPLHF	TGTGCCTGCGGTATGAGGGGGTTCCCCCTCCACTTT
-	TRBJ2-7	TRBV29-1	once	CSAKTGPYEQYF	TGCAGCGCCAAAACTGGACCTTACGAGCAGTACTTC
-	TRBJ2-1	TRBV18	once	CASSPAELVSYNEQFF	TGTGCCAGCTCACCAGCGGAGTTAGTCTCCTACAATGAGCAGTTCTTC
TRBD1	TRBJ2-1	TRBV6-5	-	CASSRTGYNEQFF	TGTGCCAGCAGTCGGACAGGCTACAATGAGCAGTTCTTC
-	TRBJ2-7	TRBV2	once	CASSGGQGREQYF	TGTGCCAGCAGTGGGGGTCAAGGGCGCGAGCAGTACTTC
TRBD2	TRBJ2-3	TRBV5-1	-	CASSHLGLDGPDTQYF	TGCGCCAGCAGCCACCTCGGACTAGATGGTCCAGATACGCAGTATTTT